The 24 T cell receptor beta chains presented below share a single source sample, sequenced in a study of chronic HIV infection and antiretroviral therapy. In TCRdb, the 5' RACE reads were re-called with MiXCR into one record per CDR3 protein. The repertoire has 39,000 or so distinct CDR3 sequences, 7% to 10% of them found once; the top ten carry under 3.5%. Specimen: peripheral blood. These receptors came from an adult who had HIV and had not received antiretroviral therapy, or was an uninfected healthy control (not recorded which).

This clonotype has just a few counts. This chain links TRBV7-9 with TRBJ1-3; D is undetermined. Germline loops: CDR1 SEHNR, CDR2 FQNEAQ (reference sequence). Trimming took 0 bases from V and 0 from J, leaving 12 bases between them. This CDR3 has 17 residues. The CDR3, as DNA: TGTGCCAGCAGCTTAGCGTCGTCCGGCAACTCTGGAAACACCATATATTTT. Translating it yields CASSLASSGNSGNTIYF.

This chain joins TRBV28 and TRBJ2-6; a possible D gene is TRBD1 (7 bases). Looked up from germline, CDR1 is MDHEN and CDR2 is SYDVKM. This CDR3 comprises 15 residues. V was shortened by 6 bases and J by 3 bases, with 12 bases between the two germline ends. The CDR3 nucleotides are TGTGCCAGCAGCAGGGGGGCGATTGGGGCCAACGTCCTGACTTTC. Protein product: CASSRGAIGANVLTF.

Comments on this clonotype: This may stem from a read error, because a much larger clone lies one nucleotide away. The chain employs TRBV10-3 and TRBJ2-4; possibly TRBD1 for D (6 bases). CDR1 and CDR2 (germline): ENHRY, SYGVKD. V lost 6 bases and J 0 bases, leaving 21 bases between the germline ends. The CDR3 has 18 residues. CDR3 loop: CAISRQVVLLLAKNIQYF. The CDR3 DNA is TGTGCCATCAGCCGACAGGTGGTTCTTCTACTAGCCAAAAACATTCAGTACTTC.

This clonotype came up many times. The V and J genes are TRBV28 and TRBJ2-1; 8 bases map to TRBD1. The CDR3 contains 15 residues. V shed 6 bases and J 2 bases; nucleotides not matched to a gene: 6. Germline assignment: CDR1 MDHEN and CDR2 SYDVKM. The CDR3 DNA follows: TGTGCCAGCAGACCAGGGGGCGGGACCTACAATGAGCAGTTCTTC. Translating gives CASRPGGGTYNEQFF.

This clonotype was counted at least ten times. The rearrangement joins TRBV20-1 to TRBJ2-1, with 9 bases that match TRBD2. Germline V gene data show CDR1 as DFQATT and CDR2 as SNEGSKA (reference sequence). The CDR3 spans 13 residues. V lost 0 bases, J lost 7 bases, and 1 base stayed unmatched. CDR3 residues: CSARDLAGNEQFF. The CDR3 region has the DNA TGCAGTGCTAGAGATCTAGCGGGAAATGAGCAGTTCTTC.

The table lists this clonotype with a few counts. This chain connects TRBV10-3 to TRBJ2-6; perhaps TRBD2 as D (5 bases). Germline CDR1 reads ENHRY; CDR2 reads SYGVKD. This CDR3 spans 15 amino acids. Trimming cost V 7 bases and J 2 bases, with 12 bases left between them. CDR3 loop: CAIKGSGTGANVLTF. Here the CDR3 DNA reads TGTGCCATCAAAGGGTCGGGGACTGGGGCCAACGTCCTGACTTTC.

In its sample, this clonotype was seen a few times. The chain recombines TRBV18 with TRBJ2-3; D possibly corresponds to TRBD1 (5 bases). Trimming left V 3 bases short and J 4 bases short, with 5 bases between. The CDR3 runs 12 residues. The germline V gene has CDR1 KGHSH and CDR2 LQKENI. DNA of the CDR3: TGTGCCAGCTCACCGGGGCCAGATACGCAGTATTTT. Translating gives CASSPGPDTQYF.

This clonotype turned up a few times. The chain couples TRBV13 to TRBJ1-4; D is unclear. The length of the CDR3 is 16 residues. The germline V and J ends were trimmed by 6 bases and 2 bases, with 16 bases remaining between them. From germline, CDR1 is PRHDT and CDR2 FYEKMQ (reference sequence). CDR3 protein: CASRLAMGSTNEKLFF. The CDR3 coding sequence is TGTGCCAGCAGGCTCGCCATGGGGTCGACTAATGAAAAACTGTTTTTT. The full variable domain, with the rest looked up from reference TRBV13 and TRBJ1-4, is AAGVIQSPRHLIKEKRETATLKCYPIPRHDTVYWYQQGPGQDPQFLISFYEKMQSDKGSIPDRFSAQQFSDYHSELNMSSLELGDSALYFCASRLAMGSTNEKLFFGSGTQLSVL.

This clonotype was observed a few times. V and J are TRBV2 and TRBJ1-2, with a weak D call TRBD1 (6 bases). Trimming removed 1 base at V and 7 bases at J, with 16 bases between. This CDR3 comprises 15 residues. Germline V CDR1 and CDR2: SNHLY, FYNNEI. CDR3 protein: CASSEDRAGPLGYTF. CDR3 DNA: TGTGCCAGCAGTGAAGACAGGGCAGGCCCCCTTGGCTACACCTTC.

This clonotype was seen many times. The chain combines TRBV28 with TRBJ2-1, with D maybe TRBD2 (6 bases). Germline CDR1 and CDR2: MDHEN and SYDVKM. Trimming removed 2 bases at V and 2 bases at J, with 7 bases between. CDR3 length: 14 amino acids. CDR3 coding DNA: TGTGCCAGCAGTTTAGCGGGGACCTACAATGAGCAGTTCTTC. Residues: CASSLAGTYNEQFF.

This clonotype was picked up a small number of times. The chain employs TRBV5-1 and TRBJ2-3; no clear D gene. V shed 0 bases and J shed 5 bases, with 13 bases lying between them. CDR1 is SGHRS, CDR2 YFSETQ, per germline. The CDR3 runs 15 residues. CDR3 region: CASSLAGESGDTQYF. CDR3 sequence (DNA): TGCGCCAGCAGCTTGGCTGGAGAGTCCGGAGATACGCAGTATTTT. Looking up the rest from reference TRBV5-1 and TRBJ2-3 gives the full variable domain: KAGVTQTPRYLIKTRGQQVTLSCSPISGHRSVSWYQQTPGQGLQFLFEYFSETQRNKGNFPGRFSGRQFSNSRSEMNVSTLELGDSALYLCASSLAGESGDTQYFGPGTRLTVL.

In this sample, this clonotype turned up a few times. J is TRBJ2-7 and V is TRBV20-1; 7 bases are shared with TRBD1. The germline V gene has CDR1 DFQATT and CDR2 SNEGSKA (reference sequence). J gave up 7 bases and V 1 base, and 7 bases lay outside the gene matches. The CDR3 has 13 amino acids. The CDR3 sequence is CSARAGTVKEQYF. CDR3 DNA: TGCAGTGCTAGAGCCGGGACAGTAAAAGAGCAGTACTTC.

This clonotype was picked up many times. CDR3 loop: CSVAGQGAADTQYF. The DNA of the CDR3 is TGCAGCGTGGCCGGACAGGGGGCTGCAGATACGCAGTATTTT. V and J are TRBV29-1 and TRBJ2-3, with 11 bases that match TRBD1. The germline CDR1 and CDR2 sequences are SQVTM and ANQGSEA. With V trimmed by 6 bases and J by 4 bases, 6 bases remained unmatched. This CDR3 is built from 14 residues.

This clonotype was recorded a few times. This sequence joins TRBV5-1 and TRBJ1-5, with 10 bases identical to TRBD1. The ends lost 4 bases at V and 5 bases at J; junction bases unmatched: 3. CDR3 length: 14 residues. Germline V gives CDR1 SGHRS, CDR2 YFSETQ. In DNA form, the CDR3 reads TGCGCCAGCAGCCCTGGGACAGGGGATCAGCCCCAGCATTTT. Encoded protein: CASSPGTGDQPQHF.

V gene TRBV4-2 combines with J gene TRBJ2-2, with 7 bases matching TRBD1. The CDR3 extends over 15 amino acids. J was trimmed by 7 bases and V by 0 bases; bases with no gene match: 5. Germline CDR1 LGHNA, CDR2 YNFKEQ. The CDR3 nucleotides are TGTGCCAGCAGCCAAGAGGGACAGATCGGCGGGGAGCTGTTTTTT. It is translated as CASSQEGQIGGELFF.

This clonotype was detected a few times. The CDR3 protein is CASSLESRGIYNEQFF. CDR3 in DNA: TGTGCCAGCAGCTTAGAAAGTCGGGGAATATACAATGAGCAGTTCTTC. The chain employs TRBV7-2 and TRBJ2-1; D is perhaps TRBD2 (5 bases). There are 16 residues in the CDR3. The germline V and J ends were trimmed by 1 base and 4 bases, with 14 bases remaining between them. Looked up from germline, CDR1 is SGHTA and CDR2 is FQGNSA.

The chain recombines TRBV20-1 with TRBJ2-1; D possibly matches TRBD1 or TRBD2 (5 bases each). Germline CDR1 is DFQATT and CDR2 is SNEGSKA (reference sequence). V gave up 3 bases and J gave up 6 bases, with 15 bases separating them. The CDR3 is 14 residues long. CDR3 in amino acids: CSARGLGGGNEQFF. The CDR3 nucleotides read TGCAGTGCTAGGGGGCTTGGAGGAGGCAATGAGCAGTTCTTC.

As regards this clonotype: The germline gene is not matched at one end of the junction; a read error may be the cause. V usage is TRBV5-1 and J usage is TRBJ2-2; no reliable D call. The CDR3 is made up of 14 amino acids. The germline CDR1 and CDR2 sequences are SGHRS and YFSETQ. The CDR3, as DNA: TGCGCCAGCGGCTTGGAGTTGTTTGACGGGGAGCTGTTTTTT. Translating gives CASGLELFDGELFF.

This clonotype showed up just once. A much larger clone differs from this one at a single base, so this may be a read error. The J gene is TRBJ2-5, the V gene TRBV2, with D possibly TRBD2 on 5 matching bases. The CDR3 totals 15 residues. Trimming took off 8 bases at V and 4 bases at J, with 20 bases between the two ends. Germline loops: CDR1 SNHLY, CDR2 FYNNEI. CDR3 sequence: CASRTDSPKRETQYF. DNA for the CDR3: TGTGCCAGCCGAACGGACTCCCCGAAGAGAGAGACCCAGTACTTC.

This sequence joins TRBV10-3 and TRBJ1-2, with a possible D match to TRBD1 (5 bases). CDR3 size: 13 residues. CDR1 and CDR2 from the germline V gene are ENHRY and SYGVKD. V lost 4 bases and J lost 3, with 9 bases in between. The CDR3 loop reads CAISGRVDYGYTF. The CDR3 region has the DNA TGTGCCATCAGTGGCAGGGTAGACTATGGCTACACCTTC.

The table lists this clonotype with a few counts. The gene calls are TRBV20-1 and TRBJ1-5; 7 bases map to TRBD1. V trimming: 6 bases; J trimming: 8 bases; junction bases outside the gene matches: 10. The CDR3 has 13 residues. Germline assignment: CDR1 DFQATT and CDR2 SNEGSKA (reference sequence). The CDR3 DNA is TGCAGTGCGTACGACAGGGATAGGGAGCCCCAGCATTTT. Amino acids: CSAYDRDREPQHF.

This clonotype was counted ten times or more. V is TRBV15 and J is TRBJ2-3; 7 positions match TRBD1. CDR3 length: 14 amino acids. The germline gives CDR1 LNHNV, CDR2 YYDKDF (reference sequence). Losses at the gene ends were 5 bases for V and 0 bases for J; bases not matched to a gene: 2. The CDR3 loop reads CATSEGASTDTQYF. CDR3 nucleotides: TGTGCCACCAGCGAGGGGGCCAGCACAGATACGCAGTATTTT. The variable domain in full, completed from reference TRBV15 and TRBJ2-3, reads DAMVIQNPRYQVTQFGKPVTLSCSQTLNHNVMYWYQQKSSQAPKLLFHYYDKDFNNEADTPDNFQSRRPNTSFCFLDIRSPGLGDTAMYLCATSEGASTDTQYFGPGTRLTVL.

The sample holds many counts of this clonotype. The rearrangement links TRBV6-2 or TRBV6-3 to TRBJ2-3; no clear D gene. The V and J ends lost 2 bases and 2 bases respectively, with 8 bases between them. Germline CDR1 and CDR2: MNHEY and SVGEGT. The CDR3 runs 14 residues. The CDR3 spells CASSYGNPTDTQYF. CDR3 nucleotides: TGTGCCAGCAGTTACGGAAACCCCACAGATACGCAGTATTTT.

This chain connects TRBV7-2 to TRBJ1-3; D is ambiguous. CDR1 and CDR2 from the germline V gene are SGHTA and FQGNSA. V was pared by 3 bases and J by 0 bases, with 6 bases between. The length of the CDR3 is 14 residues. CDR3 DNA: TGTGCCAGCAGCTTCTGGGGCTCTGGAAACACCATATATTTT. Residues: CASSFWGSGNTIYF.